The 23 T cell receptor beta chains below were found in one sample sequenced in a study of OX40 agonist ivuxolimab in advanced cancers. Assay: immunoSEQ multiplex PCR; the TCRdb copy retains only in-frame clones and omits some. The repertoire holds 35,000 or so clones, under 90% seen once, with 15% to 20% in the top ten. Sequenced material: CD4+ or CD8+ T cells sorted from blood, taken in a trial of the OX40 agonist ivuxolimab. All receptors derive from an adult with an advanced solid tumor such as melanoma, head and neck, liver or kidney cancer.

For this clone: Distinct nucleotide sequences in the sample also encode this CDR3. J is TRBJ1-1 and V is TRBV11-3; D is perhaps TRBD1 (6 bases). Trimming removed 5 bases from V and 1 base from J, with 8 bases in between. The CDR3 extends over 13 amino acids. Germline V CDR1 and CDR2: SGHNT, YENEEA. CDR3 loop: CASSLGQNTEAFF. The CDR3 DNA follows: TGTGCCAGCAGCCTGGGACAGAACACTGAAGCTTTCTTT.

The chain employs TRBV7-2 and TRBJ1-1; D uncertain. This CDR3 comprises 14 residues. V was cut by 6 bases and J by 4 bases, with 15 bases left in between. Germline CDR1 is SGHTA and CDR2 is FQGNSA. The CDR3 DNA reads TGTGCCAGCAGATCAGGTGGGAGCGGCACTGAAGCTTTCTTT. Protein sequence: CASRSGGSGTEAFF.

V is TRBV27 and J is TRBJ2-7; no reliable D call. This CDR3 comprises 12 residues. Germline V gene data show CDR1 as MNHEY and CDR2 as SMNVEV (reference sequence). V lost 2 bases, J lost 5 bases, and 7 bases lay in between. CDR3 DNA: TGTGCCAGCAGTTTAAACCGGAACGAGCAGTACTTC. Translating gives CASSLNRNEQYF.

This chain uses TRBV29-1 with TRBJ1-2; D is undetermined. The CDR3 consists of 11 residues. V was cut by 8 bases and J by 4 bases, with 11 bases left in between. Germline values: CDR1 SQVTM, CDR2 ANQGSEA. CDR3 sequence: CSIRSFYGYTF. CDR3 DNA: TGCAGCATCAGGAGTTTCTATGGCTACACCTTC.

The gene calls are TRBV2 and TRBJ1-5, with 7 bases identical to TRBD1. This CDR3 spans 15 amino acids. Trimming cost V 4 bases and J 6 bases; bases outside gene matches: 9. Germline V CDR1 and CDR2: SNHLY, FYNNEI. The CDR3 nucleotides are TGTGCCAGCAGTGCCGTAGACAGGGTAGGTCAGCCCCAGCATTTT. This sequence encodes CASSAVDRVGQPQHF.

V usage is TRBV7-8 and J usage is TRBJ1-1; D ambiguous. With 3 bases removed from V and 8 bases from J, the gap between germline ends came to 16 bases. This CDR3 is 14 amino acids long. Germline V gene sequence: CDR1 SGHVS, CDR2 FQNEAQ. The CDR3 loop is CASSFGWGKVEAFF. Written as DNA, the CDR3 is TGTGCCAGCAGCTTCGGGTGGGGAAAGGTCGAAGCTTTCTTT.

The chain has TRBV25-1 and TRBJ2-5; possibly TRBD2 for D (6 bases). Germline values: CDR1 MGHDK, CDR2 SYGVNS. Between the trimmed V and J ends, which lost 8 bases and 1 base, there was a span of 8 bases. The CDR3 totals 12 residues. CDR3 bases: TGTGCCAGCCGGGGGTTCCAAGAGACCCAGTACTTC. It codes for CASRGFQETQYF.

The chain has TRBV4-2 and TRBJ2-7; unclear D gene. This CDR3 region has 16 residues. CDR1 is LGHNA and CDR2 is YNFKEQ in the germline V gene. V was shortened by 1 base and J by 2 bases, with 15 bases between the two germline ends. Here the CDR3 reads CASSQVLQPVTYEQYF. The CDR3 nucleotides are TGTGCCAGCAGCCAAGTTTTACAGCCTGTTACCTACGAGCAGTACTTC.

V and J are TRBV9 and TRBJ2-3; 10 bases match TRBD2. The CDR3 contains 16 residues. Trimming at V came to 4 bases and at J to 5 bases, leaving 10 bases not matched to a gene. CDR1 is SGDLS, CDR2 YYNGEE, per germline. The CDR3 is CASSPSGGGWGDTQYF. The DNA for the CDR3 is TGTGCCAGCAGCCCCAGCGGGGGGGGCTGGGGAGATACGCAGTATTTT.

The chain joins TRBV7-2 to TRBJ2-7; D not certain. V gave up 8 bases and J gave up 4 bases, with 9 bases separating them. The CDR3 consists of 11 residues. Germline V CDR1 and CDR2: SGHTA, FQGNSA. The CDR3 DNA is TGTGCCAGCGTGCTGGGGTACGAGCAGTACTTC. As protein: CASVLGYEQYF.

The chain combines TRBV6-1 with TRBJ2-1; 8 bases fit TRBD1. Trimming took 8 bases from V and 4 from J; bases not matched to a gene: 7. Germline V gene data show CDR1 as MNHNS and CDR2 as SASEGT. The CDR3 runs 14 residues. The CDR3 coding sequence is TGTGCCAGCCAGGGGGCCCCCTCTTACAATGAGCAGTTCTTC. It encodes CASQGAPSYNEQFF.

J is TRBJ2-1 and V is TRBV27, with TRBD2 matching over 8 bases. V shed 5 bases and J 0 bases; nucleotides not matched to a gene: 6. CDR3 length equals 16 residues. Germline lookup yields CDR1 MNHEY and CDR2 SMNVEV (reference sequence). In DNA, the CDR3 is TGTGCCAGCAGTAAAACCGGGACTAGCTCCTACAATGAGCAGTTCTTC. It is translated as CASSKTGTSSYNEQFF.

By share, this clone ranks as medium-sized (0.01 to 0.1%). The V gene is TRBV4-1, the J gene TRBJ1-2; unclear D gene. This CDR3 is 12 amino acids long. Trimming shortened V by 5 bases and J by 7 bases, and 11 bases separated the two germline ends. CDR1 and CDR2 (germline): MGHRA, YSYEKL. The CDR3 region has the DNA TGCGCCAGCAGCGTGGGGAGTGGTGGCTACACCTTC. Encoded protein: CASSVGSGGYTF.

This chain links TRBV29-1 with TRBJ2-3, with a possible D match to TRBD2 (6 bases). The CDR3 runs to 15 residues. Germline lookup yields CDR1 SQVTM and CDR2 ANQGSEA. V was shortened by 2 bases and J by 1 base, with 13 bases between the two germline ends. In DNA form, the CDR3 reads TGCAGCGTTGAATATTCGGGGGTTGGCACAGATACGCAGTATTTT. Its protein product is CSVEYSGVGTDTQYF.

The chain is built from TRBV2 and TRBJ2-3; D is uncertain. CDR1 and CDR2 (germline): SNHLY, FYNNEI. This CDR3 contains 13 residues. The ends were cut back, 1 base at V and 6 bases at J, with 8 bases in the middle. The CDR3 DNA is TGTGCCAGCAGTGAAGAATTGGGGGATACGCAGTATTTT. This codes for CASSEELGDTQYF.

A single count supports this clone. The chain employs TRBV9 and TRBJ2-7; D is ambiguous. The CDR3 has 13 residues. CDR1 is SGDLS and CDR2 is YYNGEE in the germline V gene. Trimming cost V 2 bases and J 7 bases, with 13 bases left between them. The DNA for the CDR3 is TGTGCCAGCAGCGTGGAGACGGCTGGAGAGCAGTACTTC. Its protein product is CASSVETAGEQYF.

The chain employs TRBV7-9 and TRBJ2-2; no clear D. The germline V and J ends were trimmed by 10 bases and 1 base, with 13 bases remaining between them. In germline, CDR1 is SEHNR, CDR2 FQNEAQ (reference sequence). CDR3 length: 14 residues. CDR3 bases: TGTGCCATCCCTCGGGCAGAGAACACCGGGGAGCTGTTTTTT. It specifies CAIPRAENTGELFF.

CDR3 in amino acids: CASSPDRLNTEAFF. CDR3 bases: TGTGCCAGCAGTCCGGACAGGTTGAACACTGAAGCTTTCTTT. The chain recombines TRBV27 with TRBJ1-1; 7 nucleotides agree with TRBD1. Trimming cost V 5 bases and J 0 bases; bases outside gene matches: 3. This CDR3 comprises 14 residues. Germline values: CDR1 MNHEY, CDR2 SMNVEV (reference sequence).

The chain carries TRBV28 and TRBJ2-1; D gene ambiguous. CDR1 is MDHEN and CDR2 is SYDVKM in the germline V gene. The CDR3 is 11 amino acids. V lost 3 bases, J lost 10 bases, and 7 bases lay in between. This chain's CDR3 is CASSLWVEQFF. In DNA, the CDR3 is TGTGCCAGCAGTTTGTGGGTGGAGCAGTTCTTC.

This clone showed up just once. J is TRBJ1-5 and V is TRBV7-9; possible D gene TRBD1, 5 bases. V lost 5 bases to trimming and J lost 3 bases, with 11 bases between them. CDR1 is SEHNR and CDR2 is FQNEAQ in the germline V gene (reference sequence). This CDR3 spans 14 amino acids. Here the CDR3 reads CASSQDSHNQPQHF. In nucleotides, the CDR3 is TGTGCCAGCAGCCAAGACAGTCACAATCAGCCCCAGCATTTT.

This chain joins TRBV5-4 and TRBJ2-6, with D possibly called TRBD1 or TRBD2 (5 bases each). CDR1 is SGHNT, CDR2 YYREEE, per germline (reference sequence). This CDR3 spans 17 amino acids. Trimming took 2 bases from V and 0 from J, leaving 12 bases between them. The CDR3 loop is CASSFGTASSGANVLTF. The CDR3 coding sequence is TGTGCCAGCAGCTTCGGGACGGCTAGCTCTGGGGCCAACGTCCTGACTTTC.

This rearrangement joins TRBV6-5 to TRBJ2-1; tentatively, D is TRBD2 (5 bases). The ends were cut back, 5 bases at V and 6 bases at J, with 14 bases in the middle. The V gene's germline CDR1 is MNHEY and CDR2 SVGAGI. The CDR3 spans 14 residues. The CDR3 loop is CASSRRTPGNEQFF. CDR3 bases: TGTGCCAGCAGTCGCAGGACTCCTGGCAATGAGCAGTTCTTC.

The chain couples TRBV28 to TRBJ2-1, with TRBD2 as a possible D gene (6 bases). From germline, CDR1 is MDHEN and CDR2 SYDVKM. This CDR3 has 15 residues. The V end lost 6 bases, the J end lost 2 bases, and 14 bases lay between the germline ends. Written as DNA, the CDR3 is TGTGCCAGCAGCCTAACTAGCACCGCCTACAATGAGCAGTTCTTC. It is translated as CASSLTSTAYNEQFF.